The text below deals with one T cell receptor beta chain. The data were taken from a study of technical replicates of blood from a few donors. Repertoires were generated with immunoSEQ multiplex PCR, while TCRdb's copy carries only in-frame clones and drops some. The table lists more than 65,000 clones, 95% to 97% of them singletons. The CDR3 runs 12 residues. Germline values: CDR1 SEHNR, CDR2 FQNEAQ (reference sequence). The V end was cut by 5 bases, the J end by 8 bases, with 9 bases between. This clonotype was sampled from a human donor in good health. The sample taken for sequencing was T cells isolated from PBMCs. The rearrangement uses TRBV7-9 and TRBJ2-2; no clear D. This CDR3 is CASSPQTGELFF. The DNA of the CDR3 is TGTGCCAGCAGCCCTCAAACAGGGGAGCTGTTTTTT.